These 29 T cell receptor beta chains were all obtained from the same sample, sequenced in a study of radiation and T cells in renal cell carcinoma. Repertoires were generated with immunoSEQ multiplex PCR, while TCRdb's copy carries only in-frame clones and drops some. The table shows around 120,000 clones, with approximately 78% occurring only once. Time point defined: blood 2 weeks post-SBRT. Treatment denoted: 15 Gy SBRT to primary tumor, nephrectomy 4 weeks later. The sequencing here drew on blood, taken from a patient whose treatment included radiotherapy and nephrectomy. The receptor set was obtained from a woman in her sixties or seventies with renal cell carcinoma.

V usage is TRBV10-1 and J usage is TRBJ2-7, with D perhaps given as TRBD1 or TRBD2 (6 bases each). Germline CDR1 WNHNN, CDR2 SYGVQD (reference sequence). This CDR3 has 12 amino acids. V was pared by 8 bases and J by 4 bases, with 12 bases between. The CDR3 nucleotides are TGCGCCAGCTCCCGAGGGGGGTACGAGCAGTACTTC. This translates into CASSRGGYEQYF.

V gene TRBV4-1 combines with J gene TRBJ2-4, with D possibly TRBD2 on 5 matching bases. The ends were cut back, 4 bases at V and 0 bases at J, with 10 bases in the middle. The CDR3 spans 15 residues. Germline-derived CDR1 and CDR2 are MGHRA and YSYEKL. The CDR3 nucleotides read TGCGCCAGCAGCCGCTCCCGGGAAGCCAAAAACATTCAGTACTTC. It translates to CASSRSREAKNIQYF.

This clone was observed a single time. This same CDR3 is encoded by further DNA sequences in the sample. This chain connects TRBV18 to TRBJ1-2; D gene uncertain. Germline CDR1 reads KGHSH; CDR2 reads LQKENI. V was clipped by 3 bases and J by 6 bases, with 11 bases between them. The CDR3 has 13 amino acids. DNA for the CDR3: TGTGCCAGCTCACCCGGACGGTTGGATGGCTACACCTTC. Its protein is CASSPGRLDGYTF.

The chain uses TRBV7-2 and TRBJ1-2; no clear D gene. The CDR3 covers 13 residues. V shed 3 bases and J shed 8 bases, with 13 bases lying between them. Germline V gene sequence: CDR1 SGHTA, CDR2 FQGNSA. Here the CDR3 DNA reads TGTGCCAGCAGCTTTATACTGGAAAGGGGCTACACCTTC. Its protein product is CASSFILERGYTF.

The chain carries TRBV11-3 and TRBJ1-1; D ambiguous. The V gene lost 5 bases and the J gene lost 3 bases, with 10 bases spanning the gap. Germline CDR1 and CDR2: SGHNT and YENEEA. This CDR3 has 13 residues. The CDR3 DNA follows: TGTGCCAGCAGCCAGACGGCCTACACTGAAGCTTTCTTT. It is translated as CASSQTAYTEAFF.

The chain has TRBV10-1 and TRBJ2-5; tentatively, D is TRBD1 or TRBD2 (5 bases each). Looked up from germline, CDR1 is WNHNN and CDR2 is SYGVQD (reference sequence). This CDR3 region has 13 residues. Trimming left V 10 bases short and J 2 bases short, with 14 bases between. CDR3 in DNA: TGCGCCACAGGGTTATCGGGGCAAGAGACCCAGTACTTC. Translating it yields CATGLSGQETQYF.

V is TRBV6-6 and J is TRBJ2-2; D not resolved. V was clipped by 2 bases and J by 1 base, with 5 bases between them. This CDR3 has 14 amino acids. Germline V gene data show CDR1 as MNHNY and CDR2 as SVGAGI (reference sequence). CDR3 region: CASSYARNTGELFF. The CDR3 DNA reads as TGTGCCAGCAGTTACGCCAGGAACACCGGGGAGCTGTTTTTT.

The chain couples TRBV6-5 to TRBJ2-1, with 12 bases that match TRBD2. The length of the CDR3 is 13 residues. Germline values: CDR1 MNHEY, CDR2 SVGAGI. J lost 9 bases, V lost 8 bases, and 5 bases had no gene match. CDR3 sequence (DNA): TGTGCCAGCTCTAGCGGGGGGGCGGTTGAGCAGTTCTTC. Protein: CASSSGGAVEQFF.

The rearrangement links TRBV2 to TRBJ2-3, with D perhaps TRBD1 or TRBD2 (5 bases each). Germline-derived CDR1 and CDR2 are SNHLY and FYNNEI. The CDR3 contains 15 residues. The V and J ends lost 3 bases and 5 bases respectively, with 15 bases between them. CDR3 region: CASSDGDRFLDTQYF. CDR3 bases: TGTGCCAGCAGTGATGGGGACCGATTCTTAGATACGCAGTATTTT. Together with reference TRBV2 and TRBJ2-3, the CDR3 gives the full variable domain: EPEVTQTPSHQVTQMGQEVILRCVPISNHLYFYWYRQILGQKVEFLVSFYNNEISEKSEIFDDQFSVERPDGSNFTLKIRSTKLEDSAMYFCASSDGDRFLDTQYFGPGTRLTVL.

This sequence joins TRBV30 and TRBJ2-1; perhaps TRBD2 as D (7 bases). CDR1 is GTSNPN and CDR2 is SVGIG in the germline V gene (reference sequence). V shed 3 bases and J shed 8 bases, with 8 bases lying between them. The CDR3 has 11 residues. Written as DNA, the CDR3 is TGTGCCTGGAGGGGGGGGCATGAGCAGTTCTTC. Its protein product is CAWRGGHEQFF.

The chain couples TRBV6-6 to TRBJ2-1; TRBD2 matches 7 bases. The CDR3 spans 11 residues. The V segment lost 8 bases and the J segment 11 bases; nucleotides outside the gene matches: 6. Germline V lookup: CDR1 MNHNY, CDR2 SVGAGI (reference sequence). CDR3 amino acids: CASREAGKQFF. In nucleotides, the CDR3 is TGTGCCAGCCGGGAGGCGGGTAAGCAGTTCTTC.

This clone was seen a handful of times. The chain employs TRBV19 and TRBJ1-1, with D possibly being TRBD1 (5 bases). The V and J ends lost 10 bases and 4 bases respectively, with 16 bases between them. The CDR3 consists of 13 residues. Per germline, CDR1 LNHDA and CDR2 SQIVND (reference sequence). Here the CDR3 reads CATCRGRGTEAFF. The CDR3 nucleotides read TGTGCCACTTGTAGGGGACGCGGCACTGAAGCTTTCTTT.

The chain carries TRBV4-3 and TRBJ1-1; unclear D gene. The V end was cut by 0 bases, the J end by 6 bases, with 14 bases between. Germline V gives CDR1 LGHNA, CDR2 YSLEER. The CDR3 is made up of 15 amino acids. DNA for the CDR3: TGCGCCAGCAGCCAAGATCGGCCGGGAGTGGCTGAAGCTTTCTTT. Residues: CASSQDRPGVAEAFF.

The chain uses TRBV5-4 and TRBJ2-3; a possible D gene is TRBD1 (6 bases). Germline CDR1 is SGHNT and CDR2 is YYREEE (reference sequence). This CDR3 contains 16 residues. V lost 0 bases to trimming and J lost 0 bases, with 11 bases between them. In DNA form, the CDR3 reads TGTGCCAGCAGCTTGGGGACAGACCCTAGCACAGATACGCAGTATTTT. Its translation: CASSLGTDPSTDTQYF.

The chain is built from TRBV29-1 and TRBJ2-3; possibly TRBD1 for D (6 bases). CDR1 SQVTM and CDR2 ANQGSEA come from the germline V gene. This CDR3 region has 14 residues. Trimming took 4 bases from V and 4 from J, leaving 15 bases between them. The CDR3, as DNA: TGCAGCGTTGTGCTTATGGGGGCCCCAGATACGCAGTATTTT. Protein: CSVVLMGAPDTQYF.

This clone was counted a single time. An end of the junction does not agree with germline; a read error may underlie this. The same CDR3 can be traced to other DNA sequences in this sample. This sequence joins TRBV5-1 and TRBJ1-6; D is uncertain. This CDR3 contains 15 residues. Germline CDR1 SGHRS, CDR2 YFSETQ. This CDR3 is CASSLNGLGNSPLHF. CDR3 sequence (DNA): TGCGCCAGCAGCTTGAACGGACTTGGTAATTCACCCCTCCATTTT.

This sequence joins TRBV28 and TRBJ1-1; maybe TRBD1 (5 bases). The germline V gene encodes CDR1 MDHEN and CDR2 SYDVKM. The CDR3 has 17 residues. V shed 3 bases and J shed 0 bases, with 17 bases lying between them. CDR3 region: CASSFSRWGNLNTEAFF. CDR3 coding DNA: TGTGCCAGCAGTTTTAGTCGATGGGGCAACTTGAACACTGAAGCTTTCTTT. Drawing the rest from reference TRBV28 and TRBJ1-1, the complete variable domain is DVKVTQSSRYLVKRTGEKVFLECVQDMDHENMFWYRQDPGLGLRLIYFSYDVKMKEKGDIPEGYSVSREKKERFSLILESASTNQTSMYLCASSFSRWGNLNTEAFFGQGTRLTVV.

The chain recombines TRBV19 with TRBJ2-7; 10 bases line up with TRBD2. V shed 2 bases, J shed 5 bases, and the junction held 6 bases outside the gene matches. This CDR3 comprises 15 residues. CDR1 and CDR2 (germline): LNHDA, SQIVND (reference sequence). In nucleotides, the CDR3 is TGTGCCAGTAGTATAAAAGCGGGAGGGCCGAACGAGCAGTACTTC. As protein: CASSIKAGGPNEQYF.

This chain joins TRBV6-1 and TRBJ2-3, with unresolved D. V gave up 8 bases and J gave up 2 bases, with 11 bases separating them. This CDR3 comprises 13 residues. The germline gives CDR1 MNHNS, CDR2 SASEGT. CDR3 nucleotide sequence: TGTGCCAGCGGTTCGGCTTACACAGATACGCAGTATTTT. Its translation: CASGSAYTDTQYF.

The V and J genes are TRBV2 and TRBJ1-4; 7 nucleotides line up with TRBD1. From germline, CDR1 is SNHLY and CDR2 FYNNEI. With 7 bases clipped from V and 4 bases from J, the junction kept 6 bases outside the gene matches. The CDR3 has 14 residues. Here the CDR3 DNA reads TGTGCCAGCATCACAGGGGCGGGTAATGAAAAACTGTTTTTT. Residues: CASITGAGNEKLFF.

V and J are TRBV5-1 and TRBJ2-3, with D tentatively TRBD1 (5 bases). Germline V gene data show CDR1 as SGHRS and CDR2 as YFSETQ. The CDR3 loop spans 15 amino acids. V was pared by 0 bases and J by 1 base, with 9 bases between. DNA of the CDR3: TGCGCCAGCAGCTTGGAAGGCAGGGGCACAGATACGCAGTATTTT. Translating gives CASSLEGRGTDTQYF.

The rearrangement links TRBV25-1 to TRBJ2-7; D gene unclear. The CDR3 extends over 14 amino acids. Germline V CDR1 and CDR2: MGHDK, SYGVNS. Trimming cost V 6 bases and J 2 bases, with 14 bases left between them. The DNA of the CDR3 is TGTGCCAGCAGGGAAGATCAACTACCCTACGAGCAGTACTTC. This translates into CASREDQLPYEQYF.

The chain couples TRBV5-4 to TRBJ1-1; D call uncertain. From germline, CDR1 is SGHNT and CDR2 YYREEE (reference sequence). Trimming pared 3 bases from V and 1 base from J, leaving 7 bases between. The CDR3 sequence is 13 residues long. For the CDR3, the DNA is TGTGCCAGCAGCTACACACAGAACACTGAAGCTTTCTTT. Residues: CASSYTQNTEAFF.

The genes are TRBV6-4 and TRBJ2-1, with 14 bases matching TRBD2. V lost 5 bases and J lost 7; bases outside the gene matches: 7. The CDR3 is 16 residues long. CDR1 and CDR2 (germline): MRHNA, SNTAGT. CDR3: CASSLVGLAGGNEQFF. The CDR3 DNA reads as TGTGCCAGCAGTCTCGTAGGACTAGCGGGAGGAAATGAGCAGTTCTTC.

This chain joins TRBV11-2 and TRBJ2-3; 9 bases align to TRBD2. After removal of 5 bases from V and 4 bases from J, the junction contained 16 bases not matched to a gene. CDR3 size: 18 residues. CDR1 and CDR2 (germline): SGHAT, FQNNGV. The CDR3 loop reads CASSPRGGDLFISDTQYF. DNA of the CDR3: TGTGCCAGCAGCCCGCGGGGGGGGGACCTCTTTATCTCAGATACGCAGTATTTT.

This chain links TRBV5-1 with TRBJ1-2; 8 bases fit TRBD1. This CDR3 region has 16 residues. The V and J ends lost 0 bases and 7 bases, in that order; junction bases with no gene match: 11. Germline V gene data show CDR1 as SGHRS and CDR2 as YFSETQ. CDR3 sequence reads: CASSLDGGRGLVGYTF. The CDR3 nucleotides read TGCGCCAGCAGCTTGGACGGTGGCAGGGGGCTCGTTGGCTACACCTTC.

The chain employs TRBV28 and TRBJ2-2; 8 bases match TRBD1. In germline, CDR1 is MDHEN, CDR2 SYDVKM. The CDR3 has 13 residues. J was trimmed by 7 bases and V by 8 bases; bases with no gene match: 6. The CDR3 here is CASGHRGIGELFF. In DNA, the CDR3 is TGTGCCAGCGGACACAGGGGGATCGGGGAGCTGTTTTTT.

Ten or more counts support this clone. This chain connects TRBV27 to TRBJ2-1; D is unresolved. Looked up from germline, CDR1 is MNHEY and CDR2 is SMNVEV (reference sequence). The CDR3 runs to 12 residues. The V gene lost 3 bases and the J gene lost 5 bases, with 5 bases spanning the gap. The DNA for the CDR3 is TGTGCCAGCAGTTTGTTAGACAATGAGCAGTTCTTC. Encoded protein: CASSLLDNEQFF.

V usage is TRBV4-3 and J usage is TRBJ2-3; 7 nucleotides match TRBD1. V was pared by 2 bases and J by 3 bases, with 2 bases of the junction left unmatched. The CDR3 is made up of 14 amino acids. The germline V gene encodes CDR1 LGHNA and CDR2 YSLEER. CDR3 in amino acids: CASSQNRGTDTQYF. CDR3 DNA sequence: TGCGCCAGCAGCCAAAACAGGGGTACAGATACGCAGTATTTT.